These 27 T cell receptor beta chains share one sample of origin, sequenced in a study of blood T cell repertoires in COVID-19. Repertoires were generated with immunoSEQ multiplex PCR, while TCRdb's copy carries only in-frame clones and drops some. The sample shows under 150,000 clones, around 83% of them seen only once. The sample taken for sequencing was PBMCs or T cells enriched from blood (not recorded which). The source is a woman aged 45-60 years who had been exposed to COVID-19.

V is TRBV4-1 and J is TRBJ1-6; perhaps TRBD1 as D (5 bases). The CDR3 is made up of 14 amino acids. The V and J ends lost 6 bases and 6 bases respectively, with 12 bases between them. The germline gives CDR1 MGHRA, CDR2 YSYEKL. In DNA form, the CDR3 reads TGCGCCAGCAGTCTACGACAGTCTAATTCACCCCTCCACTTT. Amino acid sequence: CASSLRQSNSPLHF.

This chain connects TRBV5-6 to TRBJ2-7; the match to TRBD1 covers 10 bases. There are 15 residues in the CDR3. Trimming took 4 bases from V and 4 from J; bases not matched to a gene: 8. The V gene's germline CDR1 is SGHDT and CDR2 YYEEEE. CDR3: CASSRRGTGEYEQYF. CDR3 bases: TGTGCCAGCAGCCGGAGGGGGACAGGGGAATACGAGCAGTACTTC.

CDR3 in DNA: TGTGCCAGCAGCCGGGAAAGCGGTACCGGGGAGCTGTTTTTT. This gives the protein CASSRESGTGELFF. This sequence joins TRBV2 and TRBJ2-2; D is perhaps TRBD2 (5 bases). The CDR3 is made up of 14 amino acids. With 6 bases removed from V and 5 bases from J, the gap between germline ends came to 13 bases. Per germline, CDR1 SNHLY and CDR2 FYNNEI.

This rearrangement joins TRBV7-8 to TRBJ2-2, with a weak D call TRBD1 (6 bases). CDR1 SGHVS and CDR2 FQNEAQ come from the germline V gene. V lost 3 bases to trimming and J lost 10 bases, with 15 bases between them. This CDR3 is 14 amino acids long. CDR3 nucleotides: TGTGCCAGCAGCTTTGCGAGGGGGTCTGCGGAGCTGTTTTTT. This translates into CASSFARGSAELFF.

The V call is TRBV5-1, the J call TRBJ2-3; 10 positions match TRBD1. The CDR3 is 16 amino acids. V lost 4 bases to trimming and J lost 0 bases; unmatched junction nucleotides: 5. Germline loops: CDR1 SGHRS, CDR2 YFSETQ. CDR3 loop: CASSTGQGFSTDTQYF. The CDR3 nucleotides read TGCGCCAGCAGCACGGGACAGGGGTTTAGCACAGATACGCAGTATTTT. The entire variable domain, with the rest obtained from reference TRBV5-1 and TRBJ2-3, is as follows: KAGVTQTPRYLIKTRGQQVTLSCSPISGHRSVSWYQQTPGQGLQFLFEYFSETQRNKGNFPGRFSGRQFSNSRSEMNVSTLELGDSALYLCASSTGQGFSTDTQYFGPGTRLTVL.

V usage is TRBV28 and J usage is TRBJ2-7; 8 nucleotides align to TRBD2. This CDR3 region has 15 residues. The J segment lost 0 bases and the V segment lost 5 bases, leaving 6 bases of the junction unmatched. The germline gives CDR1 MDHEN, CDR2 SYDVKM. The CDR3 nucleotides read TGTGCCAGCAGTGACTCTAGCGGGTCCTCCTACGAGCAGTACTTC. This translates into CASSDSSGSSYEQYF.

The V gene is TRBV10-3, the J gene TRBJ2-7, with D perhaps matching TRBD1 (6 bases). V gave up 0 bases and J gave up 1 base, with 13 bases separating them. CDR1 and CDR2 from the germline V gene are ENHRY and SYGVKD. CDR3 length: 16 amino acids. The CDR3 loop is CAISESKGVLSYEQYF. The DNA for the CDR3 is TGTGCCATCAGTGAGTCGAAGGGGGTTCTTTCCTACGAGCAGTACTTC.

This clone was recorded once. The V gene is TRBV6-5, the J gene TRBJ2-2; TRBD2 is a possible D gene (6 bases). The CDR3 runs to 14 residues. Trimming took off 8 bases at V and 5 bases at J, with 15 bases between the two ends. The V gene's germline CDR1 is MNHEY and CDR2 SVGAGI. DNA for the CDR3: TGTGCCAGCGCCAGAACTGGGGGGACCGGGGAGCTGTTTTTT. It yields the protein CASARTGGTGELFF.

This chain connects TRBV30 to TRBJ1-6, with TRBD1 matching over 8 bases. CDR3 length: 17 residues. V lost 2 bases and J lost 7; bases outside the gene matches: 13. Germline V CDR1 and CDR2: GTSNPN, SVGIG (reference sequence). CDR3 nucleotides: TGTGCCTGGAGTTCGATAGGACAGGGACTGCGGAATTCACCCCTCCACTTT. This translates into CAWSSIGQGLRNSPLHF.

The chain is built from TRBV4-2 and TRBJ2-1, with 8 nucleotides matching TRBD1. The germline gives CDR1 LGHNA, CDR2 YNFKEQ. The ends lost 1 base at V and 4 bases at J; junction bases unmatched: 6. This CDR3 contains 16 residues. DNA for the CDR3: TGTGCCAGCAGCCAAGCCGGGACAGGAGTATACAATGAGCAGTTCTTC. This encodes CASSQAGTGVYNEQFF.

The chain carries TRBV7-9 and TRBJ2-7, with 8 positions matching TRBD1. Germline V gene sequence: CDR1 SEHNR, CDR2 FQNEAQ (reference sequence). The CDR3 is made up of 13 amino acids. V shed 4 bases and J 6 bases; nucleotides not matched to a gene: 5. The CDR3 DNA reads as TGTGCCAGCAGCTCGACAGGGGCGGGCGAGCAGTACTTC. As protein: CASSSTGAGEQYF.

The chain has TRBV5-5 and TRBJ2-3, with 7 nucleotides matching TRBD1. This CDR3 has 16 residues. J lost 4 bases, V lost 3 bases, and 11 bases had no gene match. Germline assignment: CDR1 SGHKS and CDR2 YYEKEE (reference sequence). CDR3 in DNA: TGTGCCAGCAGCTCCTTCCGGACCACAGGGGCAGATACGCAGTATTTT. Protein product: CASSSFRTTGADTQYF.

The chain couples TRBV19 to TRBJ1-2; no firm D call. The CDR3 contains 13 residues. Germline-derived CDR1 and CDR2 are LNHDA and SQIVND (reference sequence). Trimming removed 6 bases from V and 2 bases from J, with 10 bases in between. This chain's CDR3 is CASSTTVNYGYTF. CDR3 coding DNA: TGTGCCAGTAGCACTACCGTCAACTATGGCTACACCTTC.

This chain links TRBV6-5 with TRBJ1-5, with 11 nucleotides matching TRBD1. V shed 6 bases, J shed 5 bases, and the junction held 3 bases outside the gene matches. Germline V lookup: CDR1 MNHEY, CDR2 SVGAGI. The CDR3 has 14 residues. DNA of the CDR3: TGTGCCAGCAGGGGACAGGGGGGATATCAGCCCCAGCATTTT. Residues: CASRGQGGYQPQHF.

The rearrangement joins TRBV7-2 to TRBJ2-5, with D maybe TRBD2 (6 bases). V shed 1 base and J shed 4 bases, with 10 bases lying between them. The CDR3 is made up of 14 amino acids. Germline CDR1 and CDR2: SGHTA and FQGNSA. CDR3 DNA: TGTGCCAGCAGCTTAGGGCGGGGTTCAGAGACCCAGTACTTC. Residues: CASSLGRGSETQYF.

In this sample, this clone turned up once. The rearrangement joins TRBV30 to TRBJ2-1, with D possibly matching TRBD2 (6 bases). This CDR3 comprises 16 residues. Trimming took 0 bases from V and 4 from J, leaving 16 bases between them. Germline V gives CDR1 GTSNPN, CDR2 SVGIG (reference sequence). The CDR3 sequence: CAWSVIGGKSYNEQFF. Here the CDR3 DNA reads TGTGCCTGGAGTGTAATTGGCGGGAAATCTTACAATGAGCAGTTCTTC.

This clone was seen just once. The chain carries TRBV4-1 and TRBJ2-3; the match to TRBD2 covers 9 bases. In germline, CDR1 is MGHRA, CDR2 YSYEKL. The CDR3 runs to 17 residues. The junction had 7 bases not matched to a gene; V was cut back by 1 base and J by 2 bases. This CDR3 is CASSQAQGGGATDTQYF. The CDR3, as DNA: TGCGCCAGCAGCCAAGCGCAGGGCGGGGGGGCCACAGATACGCAGTATTTT.

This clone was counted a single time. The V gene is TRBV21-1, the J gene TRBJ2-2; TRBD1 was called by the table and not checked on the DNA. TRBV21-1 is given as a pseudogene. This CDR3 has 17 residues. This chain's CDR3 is CASSKEPRGPRPGELFF. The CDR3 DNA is TGTGCCAGCAGCAAAGAACCCAGGGGACCCAGACCCGGGGAGCTGTTTTTT.

The CDR3 DNA reads as TGTGCCAGCAGTGAATTCGAAGGGGTTAGGGGCTACGAGCAGTACTTC. Translating gives CASSEFEGVRGYEQYF. The rearrangement uses TRBV6-1 and TRBJ2-7, with a possible D match to TRBD1 (5 bases). CDR1 and CDR2 (germline): MNHNS, SASEGT. The CDR3 is 16 amino acids. Deletions cut 2 bases from V and 3 bases from J, with 17 bases between.

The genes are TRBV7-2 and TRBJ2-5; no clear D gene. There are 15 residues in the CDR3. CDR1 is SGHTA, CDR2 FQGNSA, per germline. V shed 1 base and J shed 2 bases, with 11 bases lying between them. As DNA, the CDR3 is TGTGCCAGCAGCTTAGGGGCGCCTCCTCAAGAGACCCAGTACTTC. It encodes CASSLGAPPQETQYF.

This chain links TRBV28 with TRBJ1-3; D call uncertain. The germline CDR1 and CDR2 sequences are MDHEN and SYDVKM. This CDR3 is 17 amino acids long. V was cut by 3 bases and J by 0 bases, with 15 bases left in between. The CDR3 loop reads CASSFPSGTYSGNTIYF. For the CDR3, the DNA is TGTGCCAGCAGTTTCCCATCAGGTACCTACTCTGGAAACACCATATATTTT.

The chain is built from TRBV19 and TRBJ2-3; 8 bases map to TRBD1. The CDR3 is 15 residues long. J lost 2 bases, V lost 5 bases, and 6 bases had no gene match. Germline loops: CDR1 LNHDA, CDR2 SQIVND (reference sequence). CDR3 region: CASSQGARPTDTQYF. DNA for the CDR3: TGTGCCAGTAGTCAGGGGGCGCGTCCCACAGATACGCAGTATTTT.

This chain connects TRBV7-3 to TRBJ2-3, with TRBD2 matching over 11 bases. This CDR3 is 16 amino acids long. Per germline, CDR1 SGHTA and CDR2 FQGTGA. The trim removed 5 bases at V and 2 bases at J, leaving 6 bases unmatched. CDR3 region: CASSPGTSGFTDTQYF. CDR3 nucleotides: TGTGCCAGCAGCCCCGGGACTAGCGGCTTCACAGATACGCAGTATTTT.

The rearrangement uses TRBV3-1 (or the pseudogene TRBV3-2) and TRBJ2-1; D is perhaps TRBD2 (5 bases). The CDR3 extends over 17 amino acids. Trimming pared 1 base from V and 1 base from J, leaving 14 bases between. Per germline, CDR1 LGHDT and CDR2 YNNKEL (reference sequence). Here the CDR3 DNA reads TGTGCCAGCAGCCAAGCGCTGGGAGTCCCGTCCTACAATGAGCAGTTCTTC. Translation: CASSQALGVPSYNEQFF.

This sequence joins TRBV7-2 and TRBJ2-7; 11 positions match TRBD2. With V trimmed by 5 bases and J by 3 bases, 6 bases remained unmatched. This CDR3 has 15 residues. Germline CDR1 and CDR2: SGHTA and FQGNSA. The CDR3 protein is CASSPGGLADYEQYF. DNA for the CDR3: TGTGCCAGCAGCCCAGGGGGACTAGCGGACTACGAGCAGTACTTC. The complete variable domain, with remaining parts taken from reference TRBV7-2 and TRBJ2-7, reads GAGVSQSPSNKVTEKGKDVELRCDPISGHTALYWYRQSLGQGLEFLIYFQGNSAPDKSGLPSDRFSAERTGGSVSTLTIQRTQQEDSAVYLCASSPGGLADYEQYFGPGTRLTVT.

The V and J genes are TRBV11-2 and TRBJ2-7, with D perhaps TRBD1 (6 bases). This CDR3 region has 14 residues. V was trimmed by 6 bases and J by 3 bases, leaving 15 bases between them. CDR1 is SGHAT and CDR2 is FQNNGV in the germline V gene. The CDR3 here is CASRIQGGSYEQYF. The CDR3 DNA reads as TGTGCCAGCAGGATACAGGGTGGCAGCTACGAGCAGTACTTC.

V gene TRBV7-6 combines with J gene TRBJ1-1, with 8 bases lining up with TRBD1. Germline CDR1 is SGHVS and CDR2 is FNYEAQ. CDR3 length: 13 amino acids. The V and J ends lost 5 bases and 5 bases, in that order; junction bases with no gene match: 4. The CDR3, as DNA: TGTGCCAGCAGCGCAGGGGGCTTTACTGAAGCTTTCTTT. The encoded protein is CASSAGGFTEAFF.